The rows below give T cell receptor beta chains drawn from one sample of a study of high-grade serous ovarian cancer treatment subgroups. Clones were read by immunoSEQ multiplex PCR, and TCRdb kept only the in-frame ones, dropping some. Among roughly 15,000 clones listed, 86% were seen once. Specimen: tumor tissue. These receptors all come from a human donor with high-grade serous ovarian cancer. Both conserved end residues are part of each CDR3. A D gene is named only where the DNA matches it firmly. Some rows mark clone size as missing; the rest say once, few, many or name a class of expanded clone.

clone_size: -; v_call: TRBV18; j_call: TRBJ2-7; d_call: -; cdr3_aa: CASSPREGARYEQYF; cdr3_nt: TGTGCCAGCTCACCAAGGGAGGGGGCTAGATACGAGCAGTACTTC
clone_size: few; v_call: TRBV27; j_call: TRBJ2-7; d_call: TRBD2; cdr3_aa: CASSLPGGDEQYF; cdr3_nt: TGTGCCAGCAGTTTACCCGGGGGGGACGAGCAGTACTTC
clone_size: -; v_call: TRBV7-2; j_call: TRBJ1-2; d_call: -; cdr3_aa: CASSLSPPMGLGYTF; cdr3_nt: TGTGCCAGCAGCTTATCCCCCCCAATGGGTTTGGGCTACACCTTC
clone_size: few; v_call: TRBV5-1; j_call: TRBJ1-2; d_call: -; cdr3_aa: CASSFQPSNYGYTF; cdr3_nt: TGCGCCAGCAGCTTTCAACCCTCTAACTATGGCTACACCTTC
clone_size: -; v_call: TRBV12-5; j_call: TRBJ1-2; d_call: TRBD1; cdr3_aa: CASGFGTGYNYGYTF; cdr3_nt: TGTGCTAGTGGTTTTGGGACAGGGTATAACTATGGCTACACCTTC
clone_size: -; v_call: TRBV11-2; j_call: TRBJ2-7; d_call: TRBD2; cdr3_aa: CASSPWGGGLSYEQYF; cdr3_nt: TGTGCCAGCAGCCCTTGGGGCGGGGGGCTCTCCTACGAGCAGTACTTC
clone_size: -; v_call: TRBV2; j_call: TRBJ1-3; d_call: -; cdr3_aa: CASSRNRDGGNTIYF; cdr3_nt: TGTGCCAGCAGTCGCAACAGGGACGGTGGAAACACCATATATTTT
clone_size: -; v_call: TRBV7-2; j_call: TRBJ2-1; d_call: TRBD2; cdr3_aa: CASSLGLAGTYNEQFF; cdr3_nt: TGTGCCAGCAGCTTGGGACTAGCGGGGACCTACAATGAGCAGTTCTTC
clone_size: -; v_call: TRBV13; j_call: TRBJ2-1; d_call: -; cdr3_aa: CASSPWVQGNEQFF; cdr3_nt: TGTGCCAGCAGCCCGTGGGTACAGGGTAATGAGCAGTTCTTC
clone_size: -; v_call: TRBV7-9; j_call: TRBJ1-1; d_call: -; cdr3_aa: CASSLLDRTEAFF; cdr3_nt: TGTGCCAGCAGCTTGTTGGACAGAACTGAAGCTTTCTTT
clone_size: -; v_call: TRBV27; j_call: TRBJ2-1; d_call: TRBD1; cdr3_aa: CASSLSHRGYNEQFF; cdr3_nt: TGTGCCAGCAGTTTATCTCACAGGGGGTACAATGAGCAGTTCTTC
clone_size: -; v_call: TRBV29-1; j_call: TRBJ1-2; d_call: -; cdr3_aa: CSVGTGPPYGYTF; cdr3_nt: TGCAGCGTTGGTACAGGACCCCCTTATGGCTACACCTTC
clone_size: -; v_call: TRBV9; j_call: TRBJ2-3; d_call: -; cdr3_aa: CASSGYTDTQYF; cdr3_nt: TGTGCCAGCAGCGGCTATACAGATACGCAGTATTTT
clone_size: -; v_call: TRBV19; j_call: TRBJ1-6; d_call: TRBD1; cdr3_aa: CASTPSQGGSPLHF; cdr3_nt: TGTGCCAGTACCCCGTCACAGGGGGGATCACCCCTCCACTTT
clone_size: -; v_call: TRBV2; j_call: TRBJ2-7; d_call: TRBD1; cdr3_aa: CASSEWTGGYEQYF; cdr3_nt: TGTGCCAGCAGTGAATGGACAGGGGGATACGAGCAGTACTTC
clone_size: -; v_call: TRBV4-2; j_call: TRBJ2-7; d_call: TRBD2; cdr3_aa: CASSLLASGEGSYEQYF; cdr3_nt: TGTGCCAGCAGTCTCCTGGCTAGCGGGGAAGGGTCCTACGAGCAGTACTTC
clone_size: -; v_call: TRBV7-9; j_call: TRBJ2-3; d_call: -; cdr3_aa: CASSLRDGTDTQYF; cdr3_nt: TGTGCCAGCAGCTTAAGGGACGGCACAGATACGCAGTATTTT
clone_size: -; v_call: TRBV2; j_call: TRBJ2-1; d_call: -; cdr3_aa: CASEPGLGVNEQFF; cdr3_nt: TGTGCCAGCGAACCGGGACTGGGCGTCAATGAGCAGTTCTTC
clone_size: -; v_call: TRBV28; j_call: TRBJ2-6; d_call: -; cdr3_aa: CASSLSGANVLTF; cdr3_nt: TGTGCCAGCAGTTTATCTGGGGCCAACGTCCTGACTTTC
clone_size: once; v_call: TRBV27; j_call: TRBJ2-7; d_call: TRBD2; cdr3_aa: CASSFGTTPWEQYF; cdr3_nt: TGTGCCAGCAGTTTTGGGACTACCCCCTGGGAGCAGTACTTC
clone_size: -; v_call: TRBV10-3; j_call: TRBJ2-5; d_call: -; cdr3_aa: CAISPAPGETQYF; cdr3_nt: TGTGCCATCAGTCCAGCCCCAGGGGAGACCCAGTACTTC
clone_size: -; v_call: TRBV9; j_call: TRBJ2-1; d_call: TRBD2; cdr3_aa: CASSATSGYNEQFF; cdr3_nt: TGTGCCAGCAGCGCCACTAGCGGTTACAATGAGCAGTTCTTC
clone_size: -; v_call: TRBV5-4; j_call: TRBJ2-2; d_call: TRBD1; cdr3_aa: CASSLLTGGGTGELFF; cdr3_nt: TGTGCCAGCAGCTTGTTGACAGGGGGGGGAACCGGGGAGCTGTTTTTT
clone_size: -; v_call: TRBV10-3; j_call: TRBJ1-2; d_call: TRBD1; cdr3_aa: CAIMSDRTGPLYGYTF; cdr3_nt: TGTGCCATCATGTCAGATCGGACAGGGCCCTTATATGGCTACACCTTC
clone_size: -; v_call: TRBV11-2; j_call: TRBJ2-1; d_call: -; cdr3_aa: CASSLGARASPYEQFF; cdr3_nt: TGTGCCAGCAGCTTAGGGGCTCGGGCTAGCCCATATGAGCAGTTCTTC
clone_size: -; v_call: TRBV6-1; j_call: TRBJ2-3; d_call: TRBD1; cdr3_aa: CASRWTGPDTQYF; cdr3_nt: TGTGCCAGCAGATGGACAGGTCCAGATACGCAGTATTTT
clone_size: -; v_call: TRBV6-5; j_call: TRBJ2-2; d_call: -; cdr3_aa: CASNARTANTGELFF; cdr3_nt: TGTGCCAGCAACGCCAGGACAGCGAACACCGGGGAGCTGTTTTTT
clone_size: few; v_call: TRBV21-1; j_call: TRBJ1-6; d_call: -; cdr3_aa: CASKSGPRDSPLHF; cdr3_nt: TGTGCCAGCAAATCGGGGCCTCGCGATTCACCCCTCCACTTT
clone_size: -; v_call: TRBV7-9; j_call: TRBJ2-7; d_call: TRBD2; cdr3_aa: CASSRTSGGYEQYF; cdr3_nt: TGTGCCAGCAGTAGGACTAGCGGGGGTTACGAGCAGTACTTC
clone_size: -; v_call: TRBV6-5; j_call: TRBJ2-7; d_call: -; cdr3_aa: CASRDSLEQYF; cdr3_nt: TGTGCCAGCAGGGACAGTCTCGAGCAGTACTTC
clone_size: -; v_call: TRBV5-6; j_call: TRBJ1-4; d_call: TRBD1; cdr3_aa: CASSWDRGLGKLFF; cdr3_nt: TGTGCCAGCAGCTGGGACAGGGGGCTTGGGAAACTGTTTTTT
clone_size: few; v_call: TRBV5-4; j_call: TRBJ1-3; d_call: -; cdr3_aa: CASSSDGNTIYF; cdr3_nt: TGTGCCAGCAGCTCGGACGGAAACACCATATATTTT
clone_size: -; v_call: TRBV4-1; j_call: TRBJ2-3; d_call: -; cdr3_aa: CASSPEGATDTQYF; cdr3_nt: TGCGCCAGCAGTCCCGAGGGTGCGACAGATACGCAGTATTTT
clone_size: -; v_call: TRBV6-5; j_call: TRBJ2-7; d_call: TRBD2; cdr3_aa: CASSYSMRGASYEQYF; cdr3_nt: TGTGCCAGCAGTTACTCGATGCGGGGGGCTTCCTACGAGCAGTACTTC
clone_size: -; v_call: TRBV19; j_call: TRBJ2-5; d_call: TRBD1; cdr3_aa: CASSALQGLQETQYF; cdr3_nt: TGTGCCAGTAGTGCCTTACAGGGGCTCCAAGAGACCCAGTACTTC
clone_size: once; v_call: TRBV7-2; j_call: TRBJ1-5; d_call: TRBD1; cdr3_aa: CASSLVGGGSNQPQHF; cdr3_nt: TGTGCCAGCAGCTTAGTCGGAGGGGGCAGCAATCAGCCCCAGCATTTT
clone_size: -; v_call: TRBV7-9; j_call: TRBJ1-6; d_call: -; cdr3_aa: CASSSGLPGSPLHF; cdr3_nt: TGTGCCAGCAGCTCGGGACTGCCCGGTTCACCCCTCCACTTT
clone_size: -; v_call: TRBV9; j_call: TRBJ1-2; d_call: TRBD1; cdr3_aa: CASSAGTGNYGYTF; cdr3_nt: TGTGCCAGCAGCGCTGGGACAGGGAACTATGGCTACACCTTC
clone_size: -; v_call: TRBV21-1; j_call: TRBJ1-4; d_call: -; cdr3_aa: CASSKSGEKLFF; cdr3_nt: TGTGCCAGCAGCAAATCTGGGGAAAAACTGTTTTTT
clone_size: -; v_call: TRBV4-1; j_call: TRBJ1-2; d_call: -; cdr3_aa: CASSQDPQQNYGYTF; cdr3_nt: TGCGCCAGCAGCCAAGATCCGCAACAGAACTATGGCTACACCTTC
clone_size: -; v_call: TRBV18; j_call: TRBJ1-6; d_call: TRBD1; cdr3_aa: CARPTDREVDSYNSPLHF; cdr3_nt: TGTGCCAGGCCGACGGACAGGGAAGTAGACTCCTATAATTCACCCCTCCACTTT
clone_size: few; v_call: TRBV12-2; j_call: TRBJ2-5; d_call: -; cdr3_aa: CASRLALGLEGAQETQYF; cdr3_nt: TGTGCAAGTCGCTTAGCGCTCGGTCTAGAGGGGGCCCAAGAGACCCAGTACTTC
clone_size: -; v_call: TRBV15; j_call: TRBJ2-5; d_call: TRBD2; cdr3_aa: CATSRELAGGLETQYF; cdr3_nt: TGTGCCACCAGCAGAGAACTAGCGGGGGGCTTAGAGACCCAGTACTTC
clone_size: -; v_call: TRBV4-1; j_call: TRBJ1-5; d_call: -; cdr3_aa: CASSQEFPSRQPQHF; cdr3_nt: TGCGCCAGCAGCCAAGAATTTCCCTCCCGTCAGCCCCAGCATTTT
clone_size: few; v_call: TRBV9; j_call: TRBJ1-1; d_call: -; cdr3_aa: CASSVATGRAEAFF; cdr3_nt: TGTGCCAGCAGCGTAGCAACAGGTAGGGCTGAAGCTTTCTTT
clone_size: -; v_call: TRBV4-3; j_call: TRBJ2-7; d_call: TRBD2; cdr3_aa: CASSQDLASGGYEQYF; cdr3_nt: TGCGCCAGCAGCCAAGATCTGGCTAGCGGGGGTTACGAGCAGTACTTC
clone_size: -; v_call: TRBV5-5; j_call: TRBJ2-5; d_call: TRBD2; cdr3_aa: CASSTLAGQETQYF; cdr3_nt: TGTGCCAGCAGCACCCTAGCGGGACAAGAGACCCAGTACTTC
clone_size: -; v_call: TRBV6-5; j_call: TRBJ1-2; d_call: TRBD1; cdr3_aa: CASSYSGGWGYTF; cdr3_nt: TGTGCCAGCAGTTACTCAGGGGGCTGGGGCTACACCTTC
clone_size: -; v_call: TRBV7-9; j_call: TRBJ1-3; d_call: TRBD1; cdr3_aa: CASSSHRGRLLSGNTIYF; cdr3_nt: TGTGCCAGCAGCTCTCACAGGGGGCGCCTCCTTTCTGGAAACACCATATATTTT
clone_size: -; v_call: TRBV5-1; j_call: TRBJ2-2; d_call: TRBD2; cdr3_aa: CASRPGTSLSTGELFF; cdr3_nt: TGCGCCAGCAGACCCGGGACTAGCCTTAGCACCGGGGAGCTGTTTTTT
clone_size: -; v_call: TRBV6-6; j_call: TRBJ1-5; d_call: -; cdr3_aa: CATGRGANQPQHF; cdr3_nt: TGTGCCACCGGACGAGGGGCCAATCAGCCCCAGCATTTT
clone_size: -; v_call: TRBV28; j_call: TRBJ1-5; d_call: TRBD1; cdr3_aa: CASDGGQRQGIGQPQHF; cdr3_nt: TGTGCCAGCGATGGGGGACAGAGACAGGGTATTGGGCAGCCCCAGCATTTT
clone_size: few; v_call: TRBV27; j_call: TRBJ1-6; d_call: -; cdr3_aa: CASTTGSYNSPLHF; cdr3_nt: TGTGCCAGCACCACGGGGTCTTATAATTCACCCCTCCACTTT
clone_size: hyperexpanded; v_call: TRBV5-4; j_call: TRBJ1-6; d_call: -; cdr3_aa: CASSLVGENSPLHF; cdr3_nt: TGTGCCAGCAGCTTGGTGGGGGAGAATTCACCCCTCCACTTT
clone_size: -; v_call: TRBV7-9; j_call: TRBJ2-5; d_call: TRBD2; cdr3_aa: CASSYMGGEETQYF; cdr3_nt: TGTGCCAGCAGCTACATGGGGGGGGAGGAGACCCAGTACTTC
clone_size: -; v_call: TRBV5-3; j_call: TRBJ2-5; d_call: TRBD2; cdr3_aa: CARSGSTSGVETQYF; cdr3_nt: TGTGCCAGAAGCGGCTCTACGAGCGGGGTGGAGACCCAGTACTTC
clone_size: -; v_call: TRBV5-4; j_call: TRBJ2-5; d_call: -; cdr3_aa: CASSRGGQKQETQYF; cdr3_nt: TGTGCCAGCAGCCGAGGGGGGCAGAAACAAGAGACCCAGTACTTC
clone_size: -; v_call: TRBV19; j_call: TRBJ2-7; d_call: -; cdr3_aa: CASSPRPAYEQYF; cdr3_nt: TGTGCCAGTAGTCCCAGGCCGGCCTACGAGCAGTACTTC